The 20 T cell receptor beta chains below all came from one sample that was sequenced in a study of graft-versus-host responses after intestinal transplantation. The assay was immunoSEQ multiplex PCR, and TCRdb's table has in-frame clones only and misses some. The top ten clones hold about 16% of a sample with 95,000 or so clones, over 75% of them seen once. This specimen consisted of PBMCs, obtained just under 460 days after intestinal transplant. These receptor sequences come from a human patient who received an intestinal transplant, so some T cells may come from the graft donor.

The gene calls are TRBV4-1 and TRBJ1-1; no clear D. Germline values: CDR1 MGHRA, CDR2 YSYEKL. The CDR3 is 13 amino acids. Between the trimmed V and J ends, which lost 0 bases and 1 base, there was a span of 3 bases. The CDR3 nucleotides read TGCGCCAGCAGCCAAGAATGGAACACTGAAGCTTTCTTT. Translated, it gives CASSQEWNTEAFF.

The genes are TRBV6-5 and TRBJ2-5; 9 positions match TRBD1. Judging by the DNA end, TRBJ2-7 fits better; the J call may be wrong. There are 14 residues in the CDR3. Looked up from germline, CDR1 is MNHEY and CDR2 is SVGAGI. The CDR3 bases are TGTGCCAGCAGCACCGGGACAGGGCCCTACGAGCAGTACTTC. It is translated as CASSTGTGPYEQYF.

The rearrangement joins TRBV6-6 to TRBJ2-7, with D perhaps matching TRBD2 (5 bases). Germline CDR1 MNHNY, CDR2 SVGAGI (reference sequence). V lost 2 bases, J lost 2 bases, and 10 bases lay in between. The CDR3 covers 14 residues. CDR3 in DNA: TGTGCCAGCAGTTACGCGGGTCCTCCCTACGAGCAGTACTTC. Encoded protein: CASSYAGPPYEQYF.

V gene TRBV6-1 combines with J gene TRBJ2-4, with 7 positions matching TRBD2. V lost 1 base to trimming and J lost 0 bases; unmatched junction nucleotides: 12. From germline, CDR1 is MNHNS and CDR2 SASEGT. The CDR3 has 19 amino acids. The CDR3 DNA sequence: TGTGCCAGCAGTGAAGGGATCACGGGGGGAGGTAAAGCCAAAAACATTCAGTACTTC. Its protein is CASSEGITGGGKAKNIQYF.

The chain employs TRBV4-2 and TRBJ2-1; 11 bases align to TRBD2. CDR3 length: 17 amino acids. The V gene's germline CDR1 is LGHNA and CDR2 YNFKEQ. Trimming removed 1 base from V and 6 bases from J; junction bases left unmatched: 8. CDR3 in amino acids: CASSQAPLAGGFNEQFF. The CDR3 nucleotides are TGTGCCAGCAGCCAAGCCCCCCTAGCGGGGGGATTCAATGAGCAGTTCTTC.

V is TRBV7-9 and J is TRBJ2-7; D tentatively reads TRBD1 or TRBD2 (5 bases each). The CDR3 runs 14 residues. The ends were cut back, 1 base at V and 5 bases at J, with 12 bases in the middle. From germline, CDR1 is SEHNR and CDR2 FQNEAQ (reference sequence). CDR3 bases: TGTGCCAGCAGCTTAGGTGGGGGATTCGACGAGCAGTACTTC. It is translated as CASSLGGGFDEQYF. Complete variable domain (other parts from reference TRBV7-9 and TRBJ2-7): DTGVSQNPRHKITKRGQNVTFRCDPISEHNRLYWYRQTLGQGPEFLTYFQNEAQLEKSRLLSDRFSAERPKGSFSTLEIQRTEQGDSAMYLCASSLGGGFDEQYFGPGTRLTVT.

The CDR3 DNA reads as TGTGCCAGCAGTTTCGAACTGAGGTGGCGGGGGCGAATACCGAACACCGGGGAGCTGTTTTTT. Its protein product is CASSFELRWRGRIPNTGELFF. This rearrangement joins TRBV28 to TRBJ2-2, with D possibly matching TRBD2 (7 bases). Trimming took 3 bases from V and 0 from J, leaving 26 bases between them. This CDR3 is built from 21 residues. Germline CDR1 is MDHEN and CDR2 is SYDVKM.

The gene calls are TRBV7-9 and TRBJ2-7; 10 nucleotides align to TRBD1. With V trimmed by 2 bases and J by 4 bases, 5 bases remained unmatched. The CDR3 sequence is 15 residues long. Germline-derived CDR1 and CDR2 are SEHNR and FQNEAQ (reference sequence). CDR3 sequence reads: CASSLSGTGVYEQYF. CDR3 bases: TGTGCCAGCAGCTTAAGCGGGACAGGGGTTTACGAGCAGTACTTC.

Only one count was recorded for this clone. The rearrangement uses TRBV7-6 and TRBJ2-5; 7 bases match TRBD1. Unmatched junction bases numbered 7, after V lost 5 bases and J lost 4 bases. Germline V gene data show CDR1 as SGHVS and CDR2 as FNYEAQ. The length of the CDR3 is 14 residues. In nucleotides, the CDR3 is TGTGCCAGCAGCGCCTACAGGGGACCAGAGACCCAGTACTTC. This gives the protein CASSAYRGPETQYF.

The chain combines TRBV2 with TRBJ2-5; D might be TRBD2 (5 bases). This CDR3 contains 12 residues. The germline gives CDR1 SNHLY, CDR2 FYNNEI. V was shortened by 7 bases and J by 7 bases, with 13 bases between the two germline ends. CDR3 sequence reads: CASIGTSGTQYF. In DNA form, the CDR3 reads TGTGCCAGCATTGGTACTAGTGGGACCCAGTACTTC.

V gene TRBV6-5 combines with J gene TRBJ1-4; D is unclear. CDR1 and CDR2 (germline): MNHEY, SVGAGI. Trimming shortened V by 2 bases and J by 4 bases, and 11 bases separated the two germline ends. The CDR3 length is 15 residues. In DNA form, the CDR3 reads TGTGCCAGCAGTTACATCCCGGGCCATAATGAAAAACTGTTTTTT. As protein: CASSYIPGHNEKLFF.

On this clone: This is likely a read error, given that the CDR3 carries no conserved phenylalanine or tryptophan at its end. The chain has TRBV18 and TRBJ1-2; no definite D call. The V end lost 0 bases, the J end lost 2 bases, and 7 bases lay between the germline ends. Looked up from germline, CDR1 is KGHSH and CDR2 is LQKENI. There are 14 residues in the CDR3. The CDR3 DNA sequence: TGTGCCAGCTCACCACCAGGGCCCAACTATGGCTACACCCTC. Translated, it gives CASSPPGPNYGYTL.

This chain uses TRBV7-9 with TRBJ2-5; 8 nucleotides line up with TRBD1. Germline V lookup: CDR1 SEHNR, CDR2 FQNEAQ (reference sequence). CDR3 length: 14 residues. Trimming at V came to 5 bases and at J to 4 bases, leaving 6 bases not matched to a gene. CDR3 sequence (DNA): TGTGCCAGCAGCCCCACCACAGGGGGAGAGACCCAGTACTTC. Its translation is CASSPTTGGETQYF. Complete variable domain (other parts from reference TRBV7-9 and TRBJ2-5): DTGVSQNPRHKITKRGQNVTFRCDPISEHNRLYWYRQTLGQGPEFLTYFQNEAQLEKSRLLSDRFSAERPKGSFSTLEIQRTEQGDSAMYLCASSPTTGGETQYFGPGTRLLVL.

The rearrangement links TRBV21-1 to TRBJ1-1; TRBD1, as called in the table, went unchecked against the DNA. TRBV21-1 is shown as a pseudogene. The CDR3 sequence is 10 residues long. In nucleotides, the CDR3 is TGTTACACAATTCGCACTGAAGCTTTCTTT. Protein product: CYTIRTEAFF.

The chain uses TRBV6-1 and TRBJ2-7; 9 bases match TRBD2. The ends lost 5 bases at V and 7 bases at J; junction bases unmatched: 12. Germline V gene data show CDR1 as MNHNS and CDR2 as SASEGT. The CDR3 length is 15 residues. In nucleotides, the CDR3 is TGTGCCAGCAGTACCCGGGTAGCGGGGGCCTTGGAGCAGTACTTC. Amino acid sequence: CASSTRVAGALEQYF.

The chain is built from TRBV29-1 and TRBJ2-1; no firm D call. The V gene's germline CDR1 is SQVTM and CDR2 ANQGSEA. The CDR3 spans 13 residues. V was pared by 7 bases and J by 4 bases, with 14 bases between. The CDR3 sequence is CSARPGRYNEQFF. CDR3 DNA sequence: TGCAGCGCCCGACCGGGCAGGTACAATGAGCAGTTCTTC.

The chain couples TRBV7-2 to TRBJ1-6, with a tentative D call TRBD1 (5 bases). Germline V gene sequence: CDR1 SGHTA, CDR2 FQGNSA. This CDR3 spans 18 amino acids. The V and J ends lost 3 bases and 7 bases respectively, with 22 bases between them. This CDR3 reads CASSFWQGRVLLNSPLHF. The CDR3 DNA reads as TGTGCCAGCAGCTTTTGGCAGGGCCGGGTCCTATTAAATTCACCCCTCCACTTT.

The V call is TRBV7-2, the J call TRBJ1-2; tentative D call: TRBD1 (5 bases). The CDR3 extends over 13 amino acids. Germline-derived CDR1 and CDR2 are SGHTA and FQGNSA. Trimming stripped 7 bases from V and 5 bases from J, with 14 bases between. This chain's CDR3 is CASTPPGTYGYTF. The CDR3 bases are TGTGCCAGCACCCCCCCCGGGACTTATGGCTACACCTTC.

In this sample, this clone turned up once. This CDR3 is CASKKEQGQGHGYTF. As DNA, the CDR3 is TGTGCCAGCAAGAAGGAACAGGGGCAGGGACATGGCTACACCTTC. The V call is TRBV6-1, the J call TRBJ1-2; 7 nucleotides line up with TRBD1. V lost 7 bases and J lost 6; bases outside the gene matches: 14. Germline CDR1 MNHNS, CDR2 SASEGT. CDR3 length: 15 residues.

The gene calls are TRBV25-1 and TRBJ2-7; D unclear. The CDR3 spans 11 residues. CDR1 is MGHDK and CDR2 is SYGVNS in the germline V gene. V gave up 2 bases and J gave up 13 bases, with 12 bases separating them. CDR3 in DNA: TGTGCCAGCAGTGAAGGAAGGCAGATTTACTTC. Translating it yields CASSEGRQIYF.